This TCR beta chain was sequenced for a study of CD8 T cells in Susac syndrome. An amount of RNA that ranged from about 0.45 to 1 ug was reverse transcribed with random hexamers. Each CDR3 protein gets one entry after TCRdb re-called the immunoSEQ multiplex PCR reads with MiXCR. This table has roughly 250,000 distinct CDR3 sequences, 90% to 97% appearing once. The CDR3 totals 15 residues. Germline lookup yields CDR1 MNHEY and CDR2 SMNVEV (reference sequence). Unmatched junction bases numbered 7, after V lost 5 bases and J lost 6 bases. The V call is TRBV27, the J call TRBJ2-1, with TRBD2 matching 10 bases. The receptor's source is a human donor with Susac syndrome. The sample comprised CD4+ T cells from PBMCs. The CDR3 DNA is TGTGCCAGCAGTCCCCGGACTAGCGGCTCCAATGAGCAGTTCTTC. Amino acids: CASSPRTSGSNEQFF.